These 21 T cell receptor beta chains originate from one sample sequenced in a study of cytomegalovirus exposure and HLA in healthy donors. 60 Vbeta and 13 Jbeta primers were used in PCR. Profiled with immunoSEQ multiplex PCR; TCRdb holds only in-frame clones, not every one. This sample has approximately 160,000 clones, with 80% found just once. Sample: PBMCs. These receptors all come from a man aged 25 to 40 in good health and CMV-seropositive.

CDR3 residues: CAWTGGSTDTQYF. The CDR3 DNA reads as TGTGCCTGGACCGGCGGTAGCACAGATACGCAGTATTTT. The V gene is TRBV30, the J gene TRBJ2-3; no reliable D call. This CDR3 has 13 residues. Germline V lookup: CDR1 GTSNPN, CDR2 SVGIG (reference sequence). V lost 4 bases to trimming and J lost 0 bases, with 8 bases between them. The full variable domain, with the rest looked up from reference TRBV30 and TRBJ2-3, is SQTIHQWPATLVQPVGSPLSLECTVEGTSNPNLYWYRQAAGRGLQLLFYSVGIGQISSEVPQNLSASRPQDRQFILSSKKLLLSDSGFYLCAWTGGSTDTQYFGPGTRLTVL.

The V gene is TRBV11-2, the J gene TRBJ1-1; 7 bases line up with TRBD1. This CDR3 is 18 amino acids long. V trimming: 6 bases; J trimming: 1 base; junction bases outside the gene matches: 17. Germline CDR1 SGHAT, CDR2 FQNNGV. In DNA form, the CDR3 reads TGTGCCAGCAGTCTAGAGCCGGGACAGTTCCCCTCGAACACTGAAGCTTTCTTT. Amino acids: CASSLEPGQFPSNTEAFF.

This chain links TRBV7-2 with TRBJ1-1, with D unclear. The CDR3 extends over 15 amino acids. The V gene's germline CDR1 is SGHTA and CDR2 FQGNSA. Trimming removed 5 bases at V and 7 bases at J, with 20 bases between. The CDR3 is CASSPATIASLEAFF. CDR3 coding DNA: TGTGCCAGCAGCCCCGCAACAATAGCGAGCCTTGAAGCTTTCTTT.

Points on this clone: The junction and the germline gene differ at one end; a read error may be behind it. The rearrangement uses TRBV25-1 and TRBJ1-2; the D gene is possibly TRBD1 (5 bases). CDR1 and CDR2 (germline): MGHDK, SYGVNS. The length of the CDR3 is 11 residues. The CDR3 DNA reads as TGTGCCAGCAGTGAGGGCGTTGGCAGGGCATTC. Residues: CASSEGVGRAF.

In the case of this clone: Sequence at one end of the junction differs from germline and may be a read error. The V call is TRBV6-1, the J call TRBJ1-2; TRBD1 matches 10 bases. The CDR3 loop spans 15 amino acids. Germline assignment: CDR1 MNHNS and CDR2 SASEGT. The CDR3 bases are TGTGCCAGCAGTGACCGGGACAGGGGCTTCTATGGCTACACTTTC. This sequence encodes CASSDRDRGFYGYTF.

This clone was found once. The V and J genes are TRBV11-2 and TRBJ2-1; the match to TRBD2 covers 12 bases. Trimming cost V 4 bases and J 7 bases; bases outside gene matches: 8. This CDR3 spans 16 amino acids. Germline values: CDR1 SGHAT, CDR2 FQNNGV. The CDR3 sequence: CASSSGPGLAGNEQFF. For the CDR3, the DNA is TGTGCCAGCAGCTCCGGTCCGGGACTAGCGGGTAATGAGCAGTTCTTC.

On this clone: The junction departs from germline at one end; a sequencing error may be responsible. This chain uses TRBV6-5 with TRBJ1-6; TRBD1 might be the D (6 bases). CDR3 size: 14 residues. Looked up from germline, CDR1 is MNHEY and CDR2 is SVGAGI. In DNA form, the CDR3 reads TGTGCCAGCAGTCCACAGGGATATAACTCACCCCTCCACTTT. It encodes CASSPQGYNSPLHF.

As to this clone: One junction end does not reproduce the germline sequence, and a read error may be involved. This sequence joins TRBV7-9 and TRBJ2-2; 7 bases map to TRBD1. The V gene's germline CDR1 is SEHNR and CDR2 FQNEAQ (reference sequence). This CDR3 contains 16 residues. The CDR3: CSSSLVRDRNTGELFF. The CDR3 DNA reads as TGTTCCAGCAGCTTAGTAAGGGACAGAAACACCGGGGAGCTGTTTTTT. The full variable domain, its missing parts supplied by reference TRBV7-9 and TRBJ2-2, is DTGVSQNPRHKITKRGQNVTFRCDPISEHNRLYWYRQTLGQGPEFLTYFQNEAQLEKSRLLSDRFSAERPKGSFSTLEIQRTEQGDSAMYLCSSSLVRDRNTGELFFGEGSRLTVL.

The chain has TRBV2 and TRBJ2-7, with D possibly matching TRBD2 (5 bases). This CDR3 has 15 residues. Germline CDR1 reads SNHLY; CDR2 reads FYNNEI. Trimming removed 6 bases from V and 3 bases from J, with 18 bases in between. The CDR3 DNA reads TGTGCCAGCAGCCCCCTAGGACTTAGAATCTACGAGCAGTACTTC. Its translation is CASSPLGLRIYEQYF.

This clone is a singleton in its sample. The V and J genes are TRBV10-1 and TRBJ2-3, with TRBD2 matching over 8 bases. CDR1 and CDR2 from the germline V gene are WNHNN and SYGVQD (reference sequence). V was pared by 3 bases and J by 7 bases, with 9 bases of the junction left unmatched. There are 15 residues in the CDR3. The CDR3 DNA sequence: TGCGCCAGCAGTGAAAAGGGACTAGTCTCTAATACGCAGTATTTT. The encoded protein is CASSEKGLVSNTQYF.

The chain has TRBV6-6 and TRBJ2-7; 9 nucleotides match TRBD2. The CDR3 covers 16 residues. Germline CDR1 is MNHNY and CDR2 is SVGAGI (reference sequence). V shed 5 bases, J shed 4 bases, and the junction held 12 bases outside the gene matches. The CDR3 DNA reads TGTGCCAGCAGTCCCGGAGCGAGCGGGGGGTCATACGAGCAGTACTTC. It yields the protein CASSPGASGGSYEQYF.

The sample holds one count of this clone. This rearrangement joins TRBV7-3 to TRBJ2-5; D perhaps matches TRBD1 (6 bases). Germline assignment: CDR1 SGHTA and CDR2 FQGTGA. Trimming removed 2 bases at V and 1 base at J, with 11 bases between. CDR3 length equals 15 residues. CDR3 protein: CASSLGRGFQETQYF. CDR3 DNA: TGTGCCAGCAGCTTAGGCAGGGGTTTCCAAGAGACCCAGTACTTC.

This clone was seen a few times. The V gene is TRBV19, the J gene TRBJ2-7, with a weak D call TRBD2 (6 bases). This CDR3 has 11 amino acids. Trimming shortened V by 9 bases and J by 3 bases, and 9 bases separated the two germline ends. Looked up from germline, CDR1 is LNHDA and CDR2 is SQIVND (reference sequence). The CDR3 nucleotides are TGTGCCAGCGGGGGACGCTACGAGCAGTACTTC. Amino acid sequence: CASGGRYEQYF.

The rearrangement links TRBV6-5 to TRBJ2-7; D uncertain. V dropped 1 base and J dropped 4 bases, with 11 bases sitting between them. Germline-derived CDR1 and CDR2 are MNHEY and SVGAGI. This CDR3 is built from 14 residues. CDR3 bases: TGTGCCAGCAGTTACTGGAGCCCTCGGTACGAGCAGTACTTC. Translated, it gives CASSYWSPRYEQYF.

This clone occurred a few times. This chain connects TRBV29-1 to TRBJ1-4; 9 bases line up with TRBD1. Germline values: CDR1 SQVTM, CDR2 ANQGSEA. The CDR3 is 13 residues long. V shed 6 bases and J 10 bases; nucleotides not matched to a gene: 9. This CDR3 reads CSVPGQGIGKLFF. The CDR3 nucleotides are TGCAGCGTGCCGGGACAGGGAATAGGAAAACTGTTTTTT.

J is TRBJ1-2 and V is TRBV6-5, with 7 bases aligning to TRBD1. The CDR3 totals 14 residues. V shed 2 bases and J 0 bases; nucleotides not matched to a gene: 0. The germline V gene has CDR1 MNHEY and CDR2 SVGAGI. CDR3 coding DNA: TGTGCCAGCAGTTACCAGGGGGCTAACTATGGCTACACCTTC. Encoded protein: CASSYQGANYGYTF.

Remarks on this clone: Relative to the germline gene, one junction end is altered; a read error may explain this. V is TRBV7-9 and J is TRBJ1-6; D unclear. CDR3 size: 18 residues. CDR1 and CDR2 from the germline V gene are SEHNR and FQNEAQ (reference sequence). CDR3 nucleotide sequence: TGTTCCAGCAGCTTATCCCCAAGACCAGGCTCCTATAATTCACCCCTCCACTTT. As protein: CSSSLSPRPGSYNSPLHF.

This clone was counted a single time. The CDR3 spells CASSPETGASGKLFF. Here the CDR3 DNA reads TGTGCCAGCTCACCAGAGACAGGGGCGAGCGGAAAACTGTTTTTT. The V and J genes are TRBV18 and TRBJ1-4; 8 bases fit TRBD1. The germline gives CDR1 KGHSH, CDR2 LQKENI. This CDR3 spans 15 amino acids. The V gene end was trimmed by 2 bases and the J gene end by 10 bases; junction bases not matched to a gene: 9.

The chain joins TRBV6-6 to TRBJ2-7; D remains ambiguous. The CDR3 covers 14 residues. CDR1 MNHNY and CDR2 SVGAGI come from the germline V gene (reference sequence). Trimming removed 0 bases from V and 3 bases from J, with 9 bases in between. For the CDR3, the DNA is TGTGCCAGCAGTTACTCCCGACAAAACTACGAGCAGTACTTC. Translating it yields CASSYSRQNYEQYF.

This clone was observed a handful of times. The chain links TRBV2 to TRBJ1-6; TRBD1 agrees at 8 bases. J lost 7 bases, V lost 6 bases, and 8 bases had no gene match. The CDR3 covers 15 residues. Germline lookup yields CDR1 SNHLY and CDR2 FYNNEI. The CDR3 loop reads CASRARQGSNSPLHF. CDR3 sequence (DNA): TGTGCCAGCAGAGCGCGACAGGGGAGCAATTCACCCCTCCACTTT.

The chain recombines TRBV1 with TRBJ2-5; the table gives TRBD2 as D, unverified against the DNA. The J call could be wrong; TRBJ2-7 is a better fit for the DNA end. TRBV1 is flagged as a pseudogene. CDR3 length equals 14 residues. CDR3 sequence reads: CTSSQQTHVYEQYF. The DNA for the CDR3 is TGCACCAGCAGCCAACAGACTCACGTCTACGAGCAGTACTTC.